This TCR beta chain is from a study of blood T cell repertoires in COVID-19. Seattle enrolled patients during active infection and tracked them longitudinally. Sequencing was performed with immunoSEQ multiplex PCR; in TCRdb, only in-frame clones are kept and a portion is missing. The table has roughly 56,000 clones, nearly 90% seen once; the top ten hold under 45%. The V end was cut by 6 bases, the J end by 5 bases, with 17 bases between. The V gene's germline CDR1 is LNHDA and CDR2 SQIVND (reference sequence). There are 15 residues in the CDR3. Sequencing was carried out using peripheral blood. This sequence was found in a woman aged 55-75 years with COVID-19, enrolled during active disease. The gene calls are TRBV19 and TRBJ1-5; D is ambiguous. CDR3: CASSSSVTLYQPQHF. In nucleotides, the CDR3 is TGTGCCAGTAGCTCCTCGGTGACTCTCTATCAGCCCCAGCATTTT.